The 32 T cell receptor beta chains below all came from one sample that was sequenced in a study of blood T cell repertoires in COVID-19. The table came from immunoSEQ multiplex PCR; TCRdb's copy has only in-frame clones and leaves some out. Of about 320,000 clones listed, roughly 86% were seen once; the top ten hold more than 8.5%. Sequences were obtained from PBMCs or T cells enriched from blood (not recorded which). The receptors were sampled from a young woman who had recovered from COVID-19.

For this clone: The conserved phenylalanine or tryptophan normally closing the CDR3 is absent here, so this likely arose from a read error. The limits of the CDR3 on the DNA are not certain, so only TCRdb's listed CDR3 is given. The chain is built from TRBV5-3 and TRBJ2-7; TRBD1 was called by the table and not checked on the DNA. TRBV5-3 is an ORF; its function is uncertain. Both ends counted, the CDR3 spans 10 residues. The chain's CDR3 is CARSPQNRVS.

In its sample, this clone was seen once. The chain recombines TRBV7-2 with TRBJ1-5; tentative D call: TRBD1 (6 bases). Looked up from germline, CDR1 is SGHTA and CDR2 is FQGNSA. This CDR3 contains 17 residues. With 0 bases removed from V and 2 bases from J, the gap between germline ends came to 14 bases. The CDR3 loop reads CASSLALGGAGNQPQHF. Here the CDR3 DNA reads TGTGCCAGCAGCTTAGCGCTAGGGGGGGCTGGCAATCAGCCCCAGCATTTT.

The chain links TRBV11-2 to TRBJ2-2; 7 positions agree with TRBD1. CDR3 length: 14 residues. Germline V lookup: CDR1 SGHAT, CDR2 FQNNGV. Losses at the gene ends were 5 bases for V and 4 bases for J; bases not matched to a gene: 4. The DNA for the CDR3 is TGTGCCAGCAGCCGAGGGACAGTCACCGGGGAGCTGTTTTTT. Its translation: CASSRGTVTGELFF. Full variable domain (rest looked up from reference TRBV11-2 and TRBJ2-2): EAGVAQSPRYKIIEKRQSVAFWCNPISGHATLYWYQQILGQGPKLLIQFQNNGVVDDSQLPKDRFSAERLKGVDSTLKIQPAKLEDSAVYLCASSRGTVTGELFFGEGSRLTVL.

The chain joins TRBV18 to TRBJ1-1, with 8 bases lining up with TRBD1. In germline, CDR1 is KGHSH, CDR2 LQKENI. This CDR3 has 16 amino acids. The J segment lost 0 bases and the V segment lost 3 bases, leaving 6 bases of the junction unmatched. As DNA, the CDR3 is TGTGCCAGCTCACCCGGGACAGGCGAACTGAACACTGAAGCTTTCTTT. Its translation is CASSPGTGELNTEAFF.

The J gene is TRBJ2-1, the V gene TRBV29-1, with TRBD2 identical over 7 bases. Germline trimming cut 6 bases from V and 4 bases from J; bases unmatched to any gene: 6. This CDR3 is 13 amino acids long. Germline CDR1 reads SQVTM; CDR2 reads ANQGSEA. The CDR3 reads CSVAGLRYNEQFF. CDR3 nucleotide sequence: TGCAGCGTGGCGGGACTAAGATACAATGAGCAGTTCTTC.

Details on this clone: This specimen includes other DNA sequences encoding the same CDR3. The chain combines TRBV28 with TRBJ1-1; possibly TRBD1 for D (6 bases). The CDR3 runs to 13 residues. Germline-derived CDR1 and CDR2 are MDHEN and SYDVKM. The V end lost 3 bases, the J end lost 1 base, and 6 bases lay between the germline ends. The CDR3 sequence: CASSLTGNTEAFF. For the CDR3, the DNA is TGTGCCAGCAGTTTGACAGGGAACACTGAAGCTTTCTTT.

The CDR3 bases are TGTGCCAGCGATCTCGCGGACAGGGAGGTCTATGGCTACACCTTC. It translates to CASDLADREVYGYTF. The chain uses TRBV5-5 and TRBJ1-2, with TRBD1 matching over 8 bases. V shed 7 bases and J 4 bases; nucleotides not matched to a gene: 12. Germline CDR1 and CDR2: SGHKS and YYEKEE (reference sequence). The CDR3 is made up of 15 amino acids.

The rearrangement links TRBV28 to TRBJ1-2, with D perhaps matching TRBD1 (6 bases). CDR1 is MDHEN, CDR2 SYDVKM, per germline. This CDR3 spans 16 amino acids. The ends were cut back, 7 bases at V and 5 bases at J, with 23 bases in the middle. The CDR3 DNA is TGTGCCAGCAAACCTGAGGGGGTCTTCTGGGGATATGGCTACACCTTC. It is translated as CASKPEGVFWGYGYTF.

The chain has TRBV7-2 and TRBJ1-1; D unclear. V was pared by 1 base and J by 0 bases, with 12 bases between. Germline values: CDR1 SGHTA, CDR2 FQGNSA. The CDR3 is 16 residues long. CDR3 sequence reads: CASSLVSGQVNTEAFF. CDR3 DNA: TGTGCCAGCAGCTTAGTTAGCGGGCAGGTGAACACTGAAGCTTTCTTT.

The rearrangement joins TRBV10-3 to TRBJ2-7, with 11 bases that match TRBD1. Germline CDR1 reads ENHRY; CDR2 reads SYGVKD. The CDR3 consists of 14 residues. Germline trimming cut 9 bases from V and 5 bases from J; bases unmatched to any gene: 9. The CDR3 is CAINRDRGMNEQYF. In DNA, the CDR3 is TGTGCCATAAACCGGGACAGGGGGATGAACGAGCAGTACTTC.

This chain joins TRBV7-2 and TRBJ2-7; tentatively, D is TRBD2 (6 bases). Germline V CDR1 and CDR2: SGHTA, FQGNSA. The V and J ends lost 5 bases and 6 bases respectively, with 17 bases between them. CDR3 length: 14 amino acids. Here the CDR3 DNA reads TGTGCCAGCAGCGAAAGGGGCGGGGCCCGCGAGCAGTACTTC. It specifies CASSERGGAREQYF.

This chain connects TRBV3-1 (or the pseudogene TRBV3-2) to TRBJ2-4, with D possibly matching TRBD2 (6 bases). The CDR3 spans 16 residues. V lost 2 bases and J lost 0, with 11 bases in between. Germline V gene lookup returns CDR1 LGHDT and CDR2 YNNKEL (reference sequence). This CDR3 is CASSQRGLGAKNIQYF. The CDR3 nucleotides read TGTGCCAGCAGCCAACGGGGGTTGGGAGCCAAAAACATTCAGTACTTC.

The V gene is TRBV2, the J gene TRBJ1-1; TRBD1 aligns across 7 bases. This CDR3 contains 14 residues. Germline assignment: CDR1 SNHLY and CDR2 FYNNEI. V shed 8 bases and J 1 base; nucleotides not matched to a gene: 7. The CDR3 DNA follows: TGTGCCAGCCGCTCCGGGACAGCGAACACTGAAGCTTTCTTT. It codes for CASRSGTANTEAFF.

This chain joins TRBV6-2 or TRBV6-3 and TRBJ2-3; 11 bases align to TRBD2. Germline V lookup: CDR1 MNHEY, CDR2 SVGEGT. V shed 4 bases and J 0 bases; nucleotides not matched to a gene: 3. This CDR3 contains 16 residues. The CDR3: CASSSRLAGSTDTQYF. Here the CDR3 DNA reads TGTGCCAGCAGTTCCCGACTAGCGGGGAGCACAGATACGCAGTATTTT.

This sequence joins TRBV20-1 and TRBJ2-3; D is uncertain. Germline assignment: CDR1 DFQATT and CDR2 SNEGSKA (reference sequence). This CDR3 is 11 amino acids long. Trimming shortened V by 1 base and J by 5 bases, and 4 bases separated the two germline ends. As DNA, the CDR3 is TGCAGTGCTAGAGTAGTAGATACGCAGTATTTT. Its translation is CSARVVDTQYF.

V and J are TRBV19 and TRBJ1-5; tentative D call: TRBD1 (6 bases). V was trimmed by 3 bases and J by 7 bases, leaving 13 bases between them. This CDR3 has 14 amino acids. Germline values: CDR1 LNHDA, CDR2 SQIVND (reference sequence). CDR3 residues: CASSILQGNQPQHF. CDR3 nucleotides: TGTGCCAGTAGTATTTTACAGGGTAACCAGCCCCAGCATTTT.

The chain couples TRBV7-2 to TRBJ2-7; 9 nucleotides line up with TRBD1. CDR3 length: 14 amino acids. Per germline, CDR1 SGHTA and CDR2 FQGNSA. The junction had 2 bases not matched to a gene; V was cut back by 3 bases and J by 2 bases. CDR3 sequence (DNA): TGTGCCAGCAGCTTTCGGACAGGGGCCTACGAGCAGTACTTC. This translates into CASSFRTGAYEQYF.

The chain couples TRBV7-2 to TRBJ2-2; no firm D call. Germline CDR1 is SGHTA and CDR2 is FQGNSA. Trimming pared 0 bases from V and 5 bases from J, leaving 4 bases between. This CDR3 is 13 amino acids long. The CDR3 sequence: CASSLAVTGELFF. CDR3 coding DNA: TGTGCCAGCAGCTTAGCCGTAACCGGGGAGCTGTTTTTT.

The chain is built from TRBV7-3 and TRBJ2-1, with 10 bases fitting TRBD1. The CDR3 contains 16 residues. Unmatched junction bases numbered 6, after V lost 1 base and J lost 6 bases. Germline CDR1 is SGHTA and CDR2 is FQGTGA. CDR3 protein: CASSLMAGTGVNEQFF. The CDR3 DNA reads as TGTGCCAGCAGCTTAATGGCCGGGACAGGGGTCAATGAGCAGTTCTTC.

CDR3 sequence reads: CASSLGQNQPQHF. As DNA, the CDR3 is TGTGCCAGCAGTTTAGGACAAAATCAGCCCCAGCATTTT. The rearrangement uses TRBV12-3 or TRBV12-4 and TRBJ1-5, with D unresolved. The CDR3 extends over 13 amino acids. Deletions cut 1 base from V and 4 bases from J, with 5 bases between.

The chain couples TRBV7-9 to TRBJ1-4; D is unclear. This CDR3 has 15 residues. The V gene lost 5 bases and the J gene lost 3 bases, with 13 bases spanning the gap. Per the germline V gene, CDR1 is SEHNR and CDR2 is FQNEAQ (reference sequence). As DNA, the CDR3 is TGTGCCAGCAGCACCACGATAGGAGCTAATGAAAAACTGTTTTTT. It codes for CASSTTIGANEKLFF.

The V and J genes are TRBV10-3 and TRBJ1-2; 7 bases match TRBD1. Germline values: CDR1 ENHRY, CDR2 SYGVKD. This CDR3 contains 15 residues. J gave up 5 bases and V 0 bases, and 6 bases lay outside the gene matches. The CDR3 bases are TGTGCCATCAGTGAGTCGGACAGGCCAGTATATGGCTACACCTTC. Translated, it gives CAISESDRPVYGYTF.

The genes are TRBV7-9 and TRBJ1-2; 7 bases are a match to TRBD1. Germline V gene lookup returns CDR1 SEHNR and CDR2 FQNEAQ (reference sequence). The CDR3 spans 18 residues. V was pared by 6 bases and J by 7 bases, with 23 bases of the junction left unmatched. The CDR3 DNA sequence: TGTGCCAGCAGGATTCTAGCCGCCCCCGGAGCCCAGGGGGTTGGCTACACCTTC. Amino acid sequence: CASRILAAPGAQGVGYTF.

The chain has TRBV27 and TRBJ1-1; TRBD1 matches at 7 bases. From germline, CDR1 is MNHEY and CDR2 SMNVEV (reference sequence). V dropped 1 base and J dropped 4; count of bases not matched to a gene: 3. This CDR3 spans 14 amino acids. CDR3 DNA sequence: TGTGCCAGCAGTTTATATTCAGGGGGCACTGAAGCTTTCTTT. Its protein is CASSLYSGGTEAFF.

The V and J genes are TRBV4-1 and TRBJ2-1; unclear D gene. With 3 bases removed from V and 0 bases from J, the gap between germline ends came to 12 bases. The CDR3 is 16 residues long. The V gene's germline CDR1 is MGHRA and CDR2 YSYEKL. The CDR3 is CASSQVDLISYNEQFF. The CDR3 nucleotides are TGCGCCAGCAGCCAGGTAGACTTGATCTCCTACAATGAGCAGTTCTTC.

As DNA, the CDR3 is TGCAGCGTTTCTGGGGGGGATTATCTTGACATTCAGTACTTC. Protein: CSVSGGDYLDIQYF. The rearrangement joins TRBV29-1 to TRBJ2-4; TRBD2 agrees at 7 bases. After removal of 5 bases from V and 8 bases from J, the junction contained 12 bases not matched to a gene. The CDR3 loop spans 14 amino acids. In germline, CDR1 is SQVTM, CDR2 ANQGSEA.

The rearrangement links TRBV9 to TRBJ2-3, with 7 positions matching TRBD2. Germline lookup yields CDR1 SGDLS and CDR2 YYNGEE. The length of the CDR3 is 15 residues. Unmatched junction bases numbered 4, after V lost 2 bases and J lost 1 base. The CDR3 DNA reads as TGTGCCAGCAGCGTTCGACTAGCAGGCACAGATACGCAGTATTTT. Its translation: CASSVRLAGTDTQYF.

The gene calls are TRBV10-3 and TRBJ2-3; 9 bases match TRBD2. V dropped 7 bases and J dropped 3; count of bases not matched to a gene: 8. The germline gives CDR1 ENHRY, CDR2 SYGVKD. This CDR3 comprises 15 residues. CDR3 amino acids: CAINPTAGGTDTQYF. CDR3 in DNA: TGTGCCATCAACCCAACCGCGGGAGGGACAGATACGCAGTATTTT.

The chain links TRBV19 to TRBJ1-2; D is perhaps TRBD1 (6 bases). CDR1 is LNHDA and CDR2 is SQIVND in the germline V gene (reference sequence). The CDR3 spans 15 residues. V gave up 3 bases and J gave up 3 bases, with 14 bases separating them. The CDR3 nucleotides read TGTGCCAGTAGTATGGGGACAATCGTAGACTATGGCTACACCTTC. Protein product: CASSMGTIVDYGYTF. The full variable domain, its missing parts supplied by reference TRBV19 and TRBJ1-2, is DGGITQSPKYLFRKEGQNVTLSCEQNLNHDAMYWYRQDPGQGLRLIYYSQIVNDFQKGDIAEGYSVSREKKESFPLTVTSAQKNPTAFYLCASSMGTIVDYGYTFGSGTRLTVV.

J is TRBJ2-7 and V is TRBV7-9; 8 positions match TRBD1. J gave up 3 bases and V 6 bases, and 7 bases lay outside the gene matches. The length of the CDR3 is 14 residues. Germline loops: CDR1 SEHNR, CDR2 FQNEAQ (reference sequence). The CDR3 coding sequence is TGTGCCAGCAGACCGCCCGGGACAGGCTACGAGCAGTACTTC. Residues: CASRPPGTGYEQYF.

The chain recombines TRBV11-2 with TRBJ2-5; 7 positions match TRBD1. Per germline, CDR1 SGHAT and CDR2 FQNNGV. The CDR3 contains 16 residues. V was pared by 1 base and J by 1 base, with 6 bases of the junction left unmatched. CDR3 nucleotides: TGTGCCAGCAGCTTAGGCCGGACAGGAGGCCAAGAGACCCAGTACTTC. Protein sequence: CASSLGRTGGQETQYF.

The genes are TRBV3-1 (or the pseudogene TRBV3-2) and TRBJ1-4, with TRBD1 as a possible D gene (6 bases). This CDR3 has 16 residues. Germline V gene sequence: CDR1 LGHDT, CDR2 YNNKEL (reference sequence). V dropped 0 bases and J dropped 4 bases, with 12 bases sitting between them. The CDR3 DNA reads TGTGCCAGCAGCCAAGAGGGGGCAGGGAATAATGAAAAACTGTTTTTT. Protein sequence: CASSQEGAGNNEKLFF.